A selection of T cell receptor beta chains follows, all from one sample in a study of CD8 T cells in Susac syndrome. MiXCR, applied by TCRdb to the immunoSEQ multiplex PCR reads, yields one record per CDR3 protein. The data show around 200,000 distinct CDR3 sequences, roughly 92% seen once. Source material: CD8+ T cells from PBMCs. The receptors come from a human donor with multiple sclerosis. CDR3s include the opening cysteine and the closing phenylalanine or tryptophan. A D gene is named only where the DNA matches it firmly.

>TRBV5-4|TRBD1|TRBJ2-1
CASSLEQGSYNEQFF
TGTGCCAGCAGCTTGGAACAGGGGTCCTACAATGAGCAGTTCTTC
>TRBV5-6|TRBD1|TRBJ2-7
CASRGQEGDEQYF
TGTGCCAGCAGGGGACAGGAGGGCGACGAGCAGTACTTC
>TRBV7-9|NA|TRBJ2-5
CASSLVSETQYF
TGTGCCAGCAGCTTAGTTTCAGAGACCCAGTACTTC
>TRBV7-6|TRBD2|TRBJ2-7
CASSPTSASSYEQYF
TGTGCCAGCAGCCCGACTAGCGCCAGCTCCTACGAGCAGTACTTC
>TRBV28|NA|TRBJ2-5
CASSLRGVGTQETQYF
TGTGCCAGCAGTTTAAGAGGCGTCGGAACCCAAGAGACCCAGTACTTC
>TRBV7-8|TRBD2|TRBJ2-5
CASSGSGSQETQYF
TGTGCCAGCAGCGGTAGCGGGTCCCAAGAGACCCAGTACTTC
>TRBV5-6|TRBD1|TRBJ2-7
CASSLRDRGQQYF
TGTGCCAGCAGCTTGCGCGACAGGGGCCAGCAGTACTTC
>TRBV7-7|NA|TRBJ2-1
CASSISSSPYNEQFF
TGTGCTAGCAGCATTAGCAGCTCCCCTTACAATGAGCAGTTCTTC
>TRBV4-3|NA|TRBJ1-6
CASSQGISNSPLHF
TGCGCCAGCAGCCAAGGGATCTCTAATTCACCCCTCCACTTT
>TRBV7-2|TRBD1|TRBJ2-7
CASTSQGTGKPYEQYF
TGTGCCAGCACCTCCCAAGGGACAGGGAAGCCCTACGAGCAGTACTTC
>TRBV7-9|NA|TRBJ1-1
CASSPPVEGINTEAFF
TGTGCCAGCAGCCCCCCCGTCGAGGGAATAAACACTGAAGCTTTCTTT
>TRBV20-1|NA|TRBJ2-7
CSAPTGNRYEQYF
TGCAGTGCGCCAACAGGGAACCGCTACGAGCAGTACTTC